The 27 T cell receptor beta chains below come from one sample, sequenced in a study of T cells in Graves' hyperthyroidism and ophthalmopathy. Amplified regions were TCR beta CDR3 sequences from RNA transcripts. First-round RT-PCR of the TCR CDR3 relied on the HTBI primer set. TCRdb re-called the multiplex PCR reads with MiXCR, one entry per CDR3 protein. The sample yields around 340,000 distinct CDR3 sequences, 18% seen once. The sequencing input was blood. The receptor set was obtained from a woman in her thirties or forties with Graves' ophthalmopathy.

On this clonotype: The CDR3 end shows no conserved phenylalanine or tryptophan, and so a read error is likely. The chain combines TRBV18 with TRBJ2-2, with D maybe TRBD1 (6 bases). V shed 1 base and J shed 5 bases, with 8 bases lying between them. This CDR3 is 14 amino acids long. Germline assignment: CDR1 KGHSH and CDR2 LQKENI. The CDR3 loop reads CASSPQQGTGELFL. The CDR3 DNA reads as TGTGCCAGCTCACCACAGCAGGGGACCGGGGAGCTGTTTCTT.

Regarding this clonotype: This may be a read error, as it is one base from a much larger clone. The rearrangement joins TRBV20-1 to TRBJ1-1, with no clear D. Germline V CDR1 and CDR2: DFQATT, SNEGSKA (reference sequence). The CDR3 consists of 12 residues. Trimming removed 7 bases from V and 1 base from J, with 10 bases in between. The CDR3 bases are TGCAGTGTCTGTCGGGGGAACACTGAAGCTTTCTTT. Protein: CSVCRGNTEAFF.

This clonotype was found many times. The chain has TRBV30 and TRBJ2-7; tentative D call: TRBD2 (6 bases). The germline V gene encodes CDR1 GTSNPN and CDR2 SVGIG (reference sequence). The CDR3 length is 11 residues. V lost 5 bases and J 3 bases, leaving 8 bases between the germline ends. CDR3 amino acids: CAWQTSYEQYF. The CDR3 nucleotides read TGTGCCTGGCAGACTAGCTACGAGCAGTACTTC.

The sample holds many counts of this clonotype. The chain combines TRBV2 with TRBJ2-5; 7 bases fit TRBD2. CDR1 is SNHLY and CDR2 is FYNNEI in the germline V gene. J gave up 0 bases and V 7 bases, and 5 bases lay outside the gene matches. The CDR3 consists of 14 residues. The CDR3 nucleotides read TGTGCCAGCACGTCCGGGGGGAACCAAGAGACCCAGTACTTC. The encoded protein is CASTSGGNQETQYF.

This clonotype was observed many times. The rearrangement links TRBV14 to TRBJ2-2; D call uncertain. CDR3 size: 13 residues. Trimming cost V 4 bases and J 1 base, with 4 bases left between them. Germline assignment: CDR1 SGHDN and CDR2 FVKESK. The CDR3 DNA reads TGTGCCAGCAGCCCACAGAACACCGGGGAGCTGTTTTTT. It is translated as CASSPQNTGELFF.

The chain employs TRBV2 and TRBJ2-2; 9 positions agree with TRBD1. Losses at the gene ends were 5 bases for V and 2 bases for J; bases not matched to a gene: 6. CDR1 and CDR2 (germline): SNHLY, FYNNEI. This CDR3 is built from 16 residues. CDR3 nucleotide sequence: TGTGCCAGCAGTTCCCAGGGACAGGGTAACACCGGGGAGCTGTTTTTT. Translated, it gives CASSSQGQGNTGELFF.

This clonotype was seen a handful of times. This chain connects TRBV11-1 to TRBJ2-2; tentative D call: TRBD2 (6 bases). The CDR3 runs to 16 residues. The germline V gene encodes CDR1 SGHAT and CDR2 FQDESV (reference sequence). V lost 7 bases and J 4 bases, leaving 19 bases between the germline ends. As DNA, the CDR3 is TGTGCCAGCACCTCATCTTCGGGAGCCCCCACCGGGGAGCTGTTTTTT. As protein: CASTSSSGAPTGELFF.

The chain carries TRBV20-1 and TRBJ2-5; possibly TRBD2 for D (5 bases). Per germline, CDR1 DFQATT and CDR2 SNEGSKA (reference sequence). The CDR3 has 12 amino acids. The CDR3 is CSSGSKGETQYF. The CDR3 DNA reads as TGCAGCAGCGGTTCAAAGGGAGAGACCCAGTACTTC.

There are many counts of this clonotype. The chain carries TRBV5-8 and TRBJ1-1; no reliable D call. Germline-derived CDR1 and CDR2 are SGHTS and YDEGEE. There are 11 residues in the CDR3. Trimming removed 3 bases from V and 7 bases from J, with 7 bases in between. This CDR3 is CASSSALEAFF. Here the CDR3 DNA reads TGTGCCAGCAGCTCAGCCCTTGAAGCTTTCTTT.

This chain links TRBV11-1 with TRBJ2-1, with 7 bases matching TRBD1. Germline V gene data show CDR1 as SGHAT and CDR2 as FQDESV (reference sequence). CDR3 length: 17 amino acids. V lost 5 bases to trimming and J lost 9 bases; unmatched junction nucleotides: 19. CDR3: CASSKGSTGDRGGEQFF. The CDR3 nucleotides are TGTGCCAGCAGCAAAGGTAGTACAGGGGATCGAGGGGGTGAGCAGTTCTTC.

This clonotype is judged medium-sized. Here the CDR3 reads CASSDNAGADYGYTF. DNA for the CDR3: TGTGCCAGCAGTGATAACGCAGGGGCGGACTATGGCTACACCTTC. The genes are TRBV6-1 and TRBJ1-2, with D possibly matching TRBD1 (6 bases). The germline gives CDR1 MNHNS, CDR2 SASEGT. V lost 3 bases and J lost 3, with 14 bases in between. The CDR3 totals 15 residues.

This chain links TRBV2 with TRBJ1-6, with D hard to call. The V gene lost 4 bases and the J gene lost 8 bases, with 12 bases spanning the gap. Germline V gene lookup returns CDR1 SNHLY and CDR2 FYNNEI. The CDR3 has 14 amino acids. CDR3 sequence reads: CASSGPGTDSPLHF. CDR3 nucleotides: TGTGCCAGCAGTGGTCCCGGAACGGATTCACCCCTCCACTTT.

J is TRBJ1-5 and V is TRBV19, with TRBD1 matching 8 bases. This CDR3 has 17 amino acids. The V gene end was trimmed by 0 bases and the J gene end by 2 bases; junction bases not matched to a gene: 6. Germline assignment: CDR1 LNHDA and CDR2 SQIVND (reference sequence). The CDR3 nucleotides read TGTGCCAGTAGTATAGACCGGACAGGGACGGGCAATCAGCCCCAGCATTTT. Its protein is CASSIDRTGTGNQPQHF. Together with reference TRBV19 and TRBJ1-5, the CDR3 gives the full variable domain: DGGITQSPKYLFRKEGQNVTLSCEQNLNHDAMYWYRQDPGQGLRLIYYSQIVNDFQKGDIAEGYSVSREKKESFPLTVTSAQKNPTAFYLCASSIDRTGTGNQPQHFGDGTRLSIL.

This clonotype was counted many times. V usage is TRBV9 and J usage is TRBJ2-7; D remains ambiguous. V lost 0 bases to trimming and J lost 6 bases, with 10 bases between them. Germline CDR1 reads SGDLS; CDR2 reads YYNGEE. The CDR3 runs 13 residues. The CDR3 here is CASSVAIGFEQYF. Here the CDR3 DNA reads TGTGCCAGCAGCGTAGCTATAGGCTTCGAGCAGTACTTC.

The chain recombines TRBV14 with TRBJ1-1; D unresolved. The CDR3 loop spans 14 amino acids. Germline CDR1 reads SGHDN; CDR2 reads FVKESK. V lost 3 bases to trimming and J lost 4 bases, with 12 bases between them. CDR3 sequence reads: CASSHQTEGTEAFF. CDR3 sequence (DNA): TGTGCCAGCAGCCACCAGACCGAGGGCACTGAAGCTTTCTTT.

This clonotype was detected many times. V usage is TRBV9 and J usage is TRBJ2-2; the match to TRBD2 covers 15 bases. The V and J ends lost 4 bases and 2 bases, in that order; junction bases with no gene match: 9. Germline CDR1 and CDR2: SGDLS and YYNGEE. This CDR3 has 19 residues. The chain's CDR3 is CASSPRTSGRETNTGELFF. The CDR3 DNA reads as TGTGCCAGCAGCCCTCGGACTAGCGGGAGGGAAACAAACACCGGGGAGCTGTTTTTT.

Notes on this clonotype: At one boundary the junction diverges from the germline segment, which might be a read error. V gene TRBV6-1 combines with J gene TRBJ2-5, with 7 nucleotides matching TRBD2. This CDR3 is built from 14 residues. Germline V gives CDR1 MNHNS, CDR2 SASEGT. CDR3 DNA sequence: TGTGCCAGCAATAGGGCGGGAGTTGAAGAGACTCAGTACTTC. Protein sequence: CASNRAGVEETQYF.

The V gene is TRBV30, the J gene TRBJ2-2; TRBD1 aligns across 8 bases. The CDR3 sequence is 13 residues long. Germline CDR1 GTSNPN, CDR2 SVGIG (reference sequence). V dropped 6 bases and J dropped 9; count of bases not matched to a gene: 9. The DNA for the CDR3 is TGTGCCTGCGCAACAGGGGGTAACAGGGAGCTGTTTTTT. Amino acids: CACATGGNRELFF.

This clonotype was seen at least ten times. This chain connects TRBV28 to TRBJ2-5; D not resolved. The V and J ends lost 1 base and 1 base respectively, with 13 bases between them. In germline, CDR1 is MDHEN, CDR2 SYDVKM. This CDR3 spans 16 amino acids. In nucleotides, the CDR3 is TGTGCCAGCAGTTTATCGCAGACACCCAGCCAAGAGACCCAGTACTTC. It specifies CASSLSQTPSQETQYF.

This clonotype was seen ten or more times. The chain recombines TRBV6-1 with TRBJ2-5, with D possibly matching TRBD1 (5 bases). The CDR3 is 14 residues long. Germline CDR1 reads MNHNS; CDR2 reads SASEGT. V shed 1 base and J shed 4 bases, with 10 bases lying between them. The CDR3 nucleotides are TGTGCCAGCAGTGAAGGCAGGGTTTTAGAGACCCAGTACTTC. This sequence encodes CASSEGRVLETQYF.

As concerns this clonotype: One junction end disagrees with the germline gene, perhaps due to a read error. This sequence joins TRBV5-1 and TRBJ1-5, with D perhaps TRBD1 (5 bases). CDR3 size: 13 residues. In germline, CDR1 is SGHRS, CDR2 YFSETQ. The CDR3 region has the DNA TGCGCCGGCAGCTTGGAAGGGGATCAGCCCCAGCATTTT. As protein: CAGSLEGDQPQHF. Full variable domain (missing parts from reference TRBV5-1 and TRBJ1-5): KAGVTQTPRYLIKTRGQQVTLSCSPISGHRSVSWYQQTPGQGLQFLFEYFSETQRNKGNFPGRFSGRQFSNSRSEMNVSTLELGDSALYLCAGSLEGDQPQHFGDGTRLSIL.

This clonotype was detected many times. This sequence joins TRBV27 and TRBJ2-7; 7 bases match TRBD1. Looked up from germline, CDR1 is MNHEY and CDR2 is SMNVEV (reference sequence). CDR3 length: 14 amino acids. The V gene end was trimmed by 6 bases and the J gene end by 4 bases; junction bases not matched to a gene: 9. This CDR3 reads CASRGGAGPYEQYF. CDR3 DNA: TGTGCCAGCAGAGGGGGCGCGGGTCCTTACGAGCAGTACTTC.

The genes are TRBV11-2 and TRBJ2-7; 7 bases map to TRBD2. V gave up 5 bases and J gave up 4 bases; unmatched junction bases: 14. Germline V lookup: CDR1 SGHAT, CDR2 FQNNGV. The CDR3 runs 16 residues. CDR3 sequence (DNA): TGTGCCAGCAGCCCACGGCCACTAGCGAGACCATACGAGCAGTACTTC. It is translated as CASSPRPLARPYEQYF.

This clonotype was detected a few times. The chain employs TRBV30 and TRBJ2-2; D gene ambiguous. CDR1 and CDR2 (germline): GTSNPN, SVGIG (reference sequence). The CDR3 runs to 15 residues. Trimming shortened V by 0 bases and J by 0 bases, and 8 bases separated the two germline ends. The CDR3 region is CAWSVGPANTGELFF. The CDR3 DNA reads TGTGCCTGGAGTGTAGGGCCAGCGAACACCGGGGAGCTGTTTTTT.

This clonotype was counted ten times or more. The J gene is TRBJ2-5, the V gene TRBV13, with TRBD2 matching over 7 bases. V dropped 5 bases and J dropped 4; count of bases not matched to a gene: 19. The CDR3 sequence is 18 residues long. The germline V gene has CDR1 PRHDT and CDR2 FYEKMQ (reference sequence). Written as DNA, the CDR3 is TGTGCCAGCAGCCTCCTAGGCACTAGCGCCTTAGGGGCAGAGACCCAGTACTTC. Amino acids: CASSLLGTSALGAETQYF. The full variable domain, with the rest looked up from reference TRBV13 and TRBJ2-5, is AAGVIQSPRHLIKEKRETATLKCYPIPRHDTVYWYQQGPGQDPQFLISFYEKMQSDKGSIPDRFSAQQFSDYHSELNMSSLELGDSALYFCASSLLGTSALGAETQYFGPGTRLLVL.

This clonotype was seen ten or more times. The junction differs from germline at one of its ends, possibly a read error. V usage is TRBV29-1 and J usage is TRBJ2-3; no definite D call. CDR1 and CDR2 from the germline V gene are SQVTM and ANQGSEA. This CDR3 spans 8 amino acids. The CDR3 nucleotides read TGCAGCATAGATACGCAGTATTTT. Translated, it gives CSIDTQYF.

In this sample, this clonotype turned up many times. This sequence joins TRBV5-6 and TRBJ1-2, with D unresolved. The CDR3 is made up of 14 amino acids. Germline values: CDR1 SGHDT, CDR2 YYEEEE. Trimming took off 4 bases at V and 7 bases at J, with 17 bases between the two ends. CDR3 in DNA: TGTGCCAGCAGCGCTCAAGGGCCACGCCTTGGCTACACCTTC. Amino acids: CASSAQGPRLGYTF.